A single sample is the source of the 30 T cell receptor beta chains below, sequenced in a study of response to subunit inactivated influenza vaccine. Using its own MiXCR run on the RT-PCR reads, TCRdb lists one record per CDR3 protein. The sample contains some 300,000 distinct CDR3 sequences, roughly 22% of which appear only once. The sequenced sample was PBMCs from blood, obtained approximately 22 months after vaccination. The origin of the receptors is a man aged 45 to 75 who received an inactivated influenza vaccine.

CDR3 DNA: TGCGCCAGCAGCTTGGAACCGGACTGGGAGCAGTACTTC. Translating gives CASSLEPDWEQYF. The chain couples TRBV5-1 to TRBJ2-7; D might be TRBD2 (5 bases). The germline V and J ends were trimmed by 0 bases and 7 bases, with 11 bases remaining between them. Per the germline V gene, CDR1 is SGHRS and CDR2 is YFSETQ. The CDR3 extends over 13 amino acids. The full variable domain, its missing parts supplied by reference TRBV5-1 and TRBJ2-7, is KAGVTQTPRYLIKTRGQQVTLSCSPISGHRSVSWYQQTPGQGLQFLFEYFSETQRNKGNFPGRFSGRQFSNSRSEMNVSTLELGDSALYLCASSLEPDWEQYFGPGTRLTVT.

The chain has TRBV7-6 and TRBJ2-1; D is perhaps TRBD1 (5 bases). The germline V gene encodes CDR1 SGHVS and CDR2 FNYEAQ. Trimming left V 5 bases short and J 10 bases short, with 12 bases between. The CDR3 extends over 12 amino acids. The CDR3 reads CASSPRESEQFF. DNA of the CDR3: TGTGCCAGCAGCCCCAGGGAATCCGAGCAGTTCTTC.

The gene calls are TRBV5-1 and TRBJ1-3, with D unresolved. V lost 4 bases and J lost 7, with 15 bases in between. The CDR3 spans 14 residues. Germline lookup yields CDR1 SGHRS and CDR2 YFSETQ. The CDR3 loop reads CASSGSFEQNTIYF. Here the CDR3 DNA reads TGCGCCAGCAGCGGGTCGTTCGAGCAGAACACCATATATTTT.

The chain combines TRBV5-1 with TRBJ2-7; 9 nucleotides align to TRBD1. V was clipped by 7 bases and J by 5 bases; unmatched bases: 10. In germline, CDR1 is SGHRS, CDR2 YFSETQ. CDR3 size: 14 residues. The CDR3 region is CASHSGTGSHEQYF. CDR3 DNA sequence: TGCGCCAGCCATTCCGGGACAGGGTCCCACGAGCAGTACTTC.

The gene calls are TRBV19 and TRBJ1-5, with D perhaps TRBD1 (6 bases). Germline V gene lookup returns CDR1 LNHDA and CDR2 SQIVND (reference sequence). This CDR3 is 12 amino acids long. V lost 9 bases to trimming and J lost 3 bases, with 9 bases between them. The CDR3 region has the DNA TGTGCCAGCGGGGACACCAATCAGCCCCAGCATTTT. Protein: CASGDTNQPQHF.

This clonotype is medium-sized (0.01 to 0.1%) within its sample. V is TRBV20-1 and J is TRBJ1-5; D not certain. Between the trimmed V and J ends, which lost 1 base and 3 bases, there was a span of 16 bases. The germline V gene has CDR1 DFQATT and CDR2 SNEGSKA (reference sequence). The CDR3 length is 16 residues. The CDR3 region is CSARGIVYSYNQPQHF. CDR3 sequence (DNA): TGCAGTGCTAGAGGCATAGTGTACAGTTACAATCAGCCCCAGCATTTT.

This clonotype was seen many times. This chain connects TRBV7-2 to TRBJ1-5; 11 bases align to TRBD1. The CDR3 is made up of 15 amino acids. The germline V gene has CDR1 SGHTA and CDR2 FQGNSA. V was clipped by 5 bases and J by 7 bases; unmatched bases: 7. The CDR3, as DNA: TGTGCCAGCAGCCCGGACAGGGGGCGGGAGCAGCCCCAGCATTTT. Encoded protein: CASSPDRGREQPQHF. The complete variable domain, with remaining parts taken from reference TRBV7-2 and TRBJ1-5, reads GAGVSQSPSNKVTEKGKDVELRCDPISGHTALYWYRQSLGQGLEFLIYFQGNSAPDKSGLPSDRFSAERTGGSVSTLTIQRTQQEDSAVYLCASSPDRGREQPQHFGDGTRLSIL.

The sample holds a few counts of this clonotype. The chain combines TRBV11-3 with TRBJ2-5; 11 bases agree with TRBD2. This CDR3 spans 17 amino acids. The germline CDR1 and CDR2 sequences are SGHNT and YENEEA. Germline trimming cut 3 bases from V and 1 base from J; bases unmatched to any gene: 7. CDR3: CASSLGGLADAQETQYF. The CDR3 DNA reads TGTGCCAGCAGCTTGGGGGGACTAGCGGATGCCCAAGAGACCCAGTACTTC.

The chain carries TRBV6-5 and TRBJ1-5, with a tentative D call TRBD1 (5 bases). CDR1 and CDR2 (germline): MNHEY, SVGAGI. Trimming stripped 1 base from V and 0 bases from J, with 13 bases between. The CDR3 runs to 17 residues. CDR3: CASSYLGRGDSNQPQHF. In nucleotides, the CDR3 is TGTGCCAGCAGTTACTTGGGTAGGGGCGATAGCAATCAGCCCCAGCATTTT.

The table lists this clonotype with a few counts. The CDR3: CSVVEATNTDTQYF. The DNA of the CDR3 is TGCAGCGTTGTAGAGGCAACGAACACAGATACGCAGTATTTT. The gene calls are TRBV29-1 and TRBJ2-3; D is ambiguous. Trimming left V 4 bases short and J 2 bases short, with 13 bases between. The CDR3 has 14 amino acids. Germline V gene sequence: CDR1 SQVTM, CDR2 ANQGSEA.

This clonotype was detected a few times. The V gene is TRBV2, the J gene TRBJ2-1; D gene ambiguous. Trimming shortened V by 4 bases and J by 4 bases, and 11 bases separated the two germline ends. Germline loops: CDR1 SNHLY, CDR2 FYNNEI. There are 14 residues in the CDR3. The CDR3 is CASSVTDTYNEQFF. DNA of the CDR3: TGTGCCAGCAGTGTTACAGACACTTACAATGAGCAGTTCTTC.

The CDR3 nucleotides read TGTGCCATCAGTGAGGAGGGGAAGAGCACTGAAGCTTTCTTT. This sequence encodes CAISEEGKSTEAFF. This sequence joins TRBV10-3 and TRBJ1-1; tentatively, D is TRBD1 (5 bases). Trimming pared 2 bases from V and 4 bases from J, leaving 11 bases between. This CDR3 spans 14 amino acids. The V gene's germline CDR1 is ENHRY and CDR2 SYGVKD.

In this sample, this clonotype turned up a few times. CDR3 nucleotides: TGTGCCATCGCCCTCGGACAGGGGGCGGGTCAGCCCCAGCATTTT. Amino acid sequence: CAIALGQGAGQPQHF. The chain couples TRBV28 to TRBJ1-5, with TRBD1 matching 11 bases. V trimming: 10 bases; J trimming: 6 bases; junction bases outside the gene matches: 11. The CDR3 spans 15 residues. Germline V gene data show CDR1 as MDHEN and CDR2 as SYDVKM.

V and J are TRBV4-3 and TRBJ1-1; unclear D gene. The V gene lost 0 bases and the J gene lost 0 bases, with 8 bases spanning the gap. The CDR3 totals 15 residues. Germline CDR1 is LGHNA and CDR2 is YSLEER. The CDR3 DNA follows: TGCGCCAGCAGCCAAGATAACAGCATGAACACTGAAGCTTTCTTT. It encodes CASSQDNSMNTEAFF.

CDR3: CSARAHRVNQPQHF. DNA of the CDR3: TGCAGTGCCAGGGCCCACAGGGTTAACCAGCCCCAGCATTTT. The chain is built from TRBV20-1 and TRBJ1-5; D possibly corresponds to TRBD1 (6 bases). The CDR3 covers 14 residues. V was trimmed by 6 bases and J by 7 bases, leaving 19 bases between them. CDR1 is DFQATT and CDR2 is SNEGSKA in the germline V gene (reference sequence).

The chain employs TRBV11-1 and TRBJ2-1, with D possibly being TRBD2 (5 bases). This CDR3 is 15 amino acids long. Germline CDR1 and CDR2: SGHAT and FQDESV (reference sequence). Trimming removed 2 bases from V and 4 bases from J, with 12 bases in between. The CDR3 is CASSLRSGVYNEQFF. CDR3 DNA sequence: TGTGCCAGCAGCTTACGGTCCGGGGTTTACAATGAGCAGTTCTTC.

This clonotype occurred a few times. The rearrangement joins TRBV7-3 to TRBJ1-6; D gene uncertain. Germline values: CDR1 SGHTA, CDR2 FQGTGA. Trimming removed 4 bases from V and 7 bases from J, with 8 bases in between. The CDR3 has 13 residues. The CDR3 here is CASSSRRNSPLHF. CDR3 bases: TGTGCCAGCAGCTCCCGCCGCAATTCACCCCTCCACTTT.

This clonotype was seen ten or more times. This sequence joins TRBV2 and TRBJ1-5; D gene unclear. This CDR3 has 13 amino acids. Between the trimmed V and J ends, which lost 1 base and 9 bases, there was a span of 10 bases. Germline V gives CDR1 SNHLY, CDR2 FYNNEI. The CDR3 sequence is CASSEGSRGPQHF. In DNA form, the CDR3 reads TGTGCCAGCAGTGAAGGGTCTCGGGGGCCCCAGCATTTT.

The V and J genes are TRBV15 and TRBJ2-5, with 10 bases fitting TRBD1. CDR3 length equals 17 residues. Germline-derived CDR1 and CDR2 are LNHNV and YYDKDF (reference sequence). The ends lost 5 bases at V and 5 bases at J; junction bases unmatched: 14. CDR3 residues: CATSDPVRGQGRETQYF. The CDR3 nucleotides read TGTGCCACCAGCGATCCAGTCCGGGGACAGGGGCGGGAGACCCAGTACTTC.

This clonotype was seen only a few times. The V and J genes are TRBV5-4 and TRBJ2-3, with TRBD2 matching over 8 bases. Trimming cost V 2 bases and J 2 bases; bases outside gene matches: 4. The CDR3 spans 15 residues. Looked up from germline, CDR1 is SGHNT and CDR2 is YYREEE (reference sequence). DNA for the CDR3: TGTGCCAGCAGCTTCAGCGGGAGAACCACAGATACGCAGTATTTT. This encodes CASSFSGRTTDTQYF. Based on the CDR3 plus reference TRBV5-4 and TRBJ2-3, the full variable domain is ETGVTQSPTHLIKTRGQQVTLRCSSQSGHNTVSWYQQALGQGPQFIFQYYREEENGRGNFPPRFSGLQFPNYSSELNVNALELDDSALYLCASSFSGRTTDTQYFGPGTRLTVL.

This clonotype came up a few times. This chain connects TRBV20-1 to TRBJ1-5; D gene uncertain. V was trimmed by 6 bases and J by 2 bases, leaving 14 bases between them. Germline V gives CDR1 DFQATT, CDR2 SNEGSKA (reference sequence). CDR3 length: 14 residues. The CDR3 reads CSADTGLGNQPQHF. The CDR3 DNA follows: TGCAGTGCCGATACGGGCCTAGGCAATCAGCCCCAGCATTTT.

In its sample, this clonotype was seen a few times. The chain employs TRBV5-1 and TRBJ2-1; weak D call: TRBD1 (5 bases). CDR1 SGHRS and CDR2 YFSETQ come from the germline V gene. The CDR3 is 13 residues long. Trimming pared 4 bases from V and 4 bases from J, leaving 9 bases between. The CDR3 loop reads CASSDRQYNEQFF. CDR3 in DNA: TGCGCCAGCAGCGACAGACAGTACAATGAGCAGTTCTTC.

This chain links TRBV15 with TRBJ2-1; 12 nucleotides line up with TRBD2. This CDR3 contains 15 residues. The junction had 5 bases not matched to a gene; V was cut back by 5 bases and J by 6 bases. Germline V gives CDR1 LNHNV, CDR2 YYDKDF (reference sequence). In nucleotides, the CDR3 is TGTGCCACCAGCTCCCGGACTAGCGGGATCAATGAGCAGTTCTTC. It encodes CATSSRTSGINEQFF.

This chain links TRBV28 with TRBJ1-3; tentative D call: TRBD1 (6 bases). V dropped 6 bases and J dropped 2 bases, with 11 bases sitting between them. CDR3 length: 14 amino acids. Looked up from germline, CDR1 is MDHEN and CDR2 is SYDVKM. In nucleotides, the CDR3 is TGTGCCAGCAGCCCCCGGACAGCTGGAAACACCATATATTTT. Translated: CASSPRTAGNTIYF.

The rearrangement links TRBV7-2 to TRBJ2-1; 12 nucleotides line up with TRBD2. The CDR3 extends over 15 amino acids. J lost 7 bases, V lost 3 bases, and 4 bases had no gene match. In germline, CDR1 is SGHTA, CDR2 FQGNSA. The DNA of the CDR3 is TGTGCCAGCAGCTTCGGACTAGCGGGGAGAAATGAGCAGTTCTTC. This gives the protein CASSFGLAGRNEQFF.

The chain has TRBV30 and TRBJ2-2; no clear D gene. V was trimmed by 1 base and J by 3 bases, leaving 6 bases between them. From germline, CDR1 is GTSNPN and CDR2 SVGIG (reference sequence). The CDR3 is 13 residues long. The CDR3 region is CAWSADYTGELFF. CDR3 bases: TGTGCCTGGAGTGCCGATTACACCGGGGAGCTGTTTTTT.

The V call is TRBV29-1, the J call TRBJ2-5; no clear D. The V gene's germline CDR1 is SQVTM and CDR2 ANQGSEA. The CDR3 contains 12 residues. The V and J ends lost 2 bases and 1 base respectively, with 5 bases between them. The CDR3 here is CSVEPVQETQYF. CDR3 in DNA: TGCAGCGTTGAACCAGTCCAAGAGACCCAGTACTTC.

The gene calls are TRBV3-1 and TRBJ1-4; D possibly corresponds to TRBD1 (5 bases). Per the germline V gene, CDR1 is LGHDT and CDR2 is YNNKEL (reference sequence). With 2 bases removed from V and 7 bases from J, the gap between germline ends came to 17 bases. This CDR3 is 16 amino acids long. CDR3 DNA sequence: TGTGCCAGCAGCCAAAAGGGGAGTGGGTATGTTGAAAAACTGTTTTTT. It codes for CASSQKGSGYVEKLFF.

The CDR3 bases are TGTGCCAGCAGCTTAGGGAGCTCGGTCGGTGGCTACACCTTC. As protein: CASSLGSSVGGYTF. J is TRBJ1-2 and V is TRBV7-2; D ambiguous. The CDR3 contains 14 residues. Germline V gene data show CDR1 as SGHTA and CDR2 as FQGNSA. Trimming pared 1 base from V and 7 bases from J, leaving 13 bases between.

This clonotype was observed at least ten times. CDR3 DNA: TGTGCCAGCAGCTTGGAGACAGCTAACTATGGCTACACCTTC. Encoded protein: CASSLETANYGYTF. V gene TRBV7-9 combines with J gene TRBJ1-2, with D possibly being TRBD1 (5 bases). Germline V CDR1 and CDR2: SEHNR, FQNEAQ (reference sequence). V lost 3 bases to trimming and J lost 0 bases, with 8 bases between them. The CDR3 has 14 residues. The variable domain in full, with the rest retrieved from reference TRBV7-9 and TRBJ1-2, is DTGVSQNPRHKITKRGQNVTFRCDPISEHNRLYWYRQTLGQGPEFLTYFQNEAQLEKSRLLSDRFSAERPKGSFSTLEIQRTEQGDSAMYLCASSLETANYGYTFGSGTRLTVV.